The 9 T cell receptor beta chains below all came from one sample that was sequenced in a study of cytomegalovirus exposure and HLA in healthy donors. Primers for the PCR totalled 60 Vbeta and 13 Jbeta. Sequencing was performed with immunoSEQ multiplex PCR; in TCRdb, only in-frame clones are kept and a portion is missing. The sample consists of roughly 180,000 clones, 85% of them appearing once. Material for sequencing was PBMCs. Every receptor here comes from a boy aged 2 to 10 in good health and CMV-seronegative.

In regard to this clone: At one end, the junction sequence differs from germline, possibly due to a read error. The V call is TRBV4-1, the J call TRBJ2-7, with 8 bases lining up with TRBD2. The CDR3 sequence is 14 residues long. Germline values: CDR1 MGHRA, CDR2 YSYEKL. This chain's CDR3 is CAGSQGSGMGEQYF. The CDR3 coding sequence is TGCGCCGGCAGCCAGGGTAGCGGGATGGGAGAGCAGTACTTC.

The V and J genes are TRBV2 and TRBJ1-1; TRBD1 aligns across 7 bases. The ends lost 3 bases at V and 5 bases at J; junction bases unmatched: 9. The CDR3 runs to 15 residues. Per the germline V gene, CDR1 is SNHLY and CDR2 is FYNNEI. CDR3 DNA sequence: TGTGCCAGCAGTGACGACAGGGCGGGGGGAACTGAAGCTTTCTTT. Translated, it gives CASSDDRAGGTEAFF.

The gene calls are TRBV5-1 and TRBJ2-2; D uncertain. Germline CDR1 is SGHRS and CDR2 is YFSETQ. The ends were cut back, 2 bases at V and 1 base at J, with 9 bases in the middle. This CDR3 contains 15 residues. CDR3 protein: CASSFSLVNTGELFF. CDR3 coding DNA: TGCGCCAGCAGCTTTTCTCTTGTGAACACCGGGGAGCTGTTTTTT.

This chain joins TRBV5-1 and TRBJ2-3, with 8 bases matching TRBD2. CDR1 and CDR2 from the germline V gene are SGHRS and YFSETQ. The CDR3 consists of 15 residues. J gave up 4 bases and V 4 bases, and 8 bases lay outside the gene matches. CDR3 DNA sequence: TGCGCCAGCAGCATGGCGCTAGCGGGCCCAGATACGCAGTATTTT. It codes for CASSMALAGPDTQYF.

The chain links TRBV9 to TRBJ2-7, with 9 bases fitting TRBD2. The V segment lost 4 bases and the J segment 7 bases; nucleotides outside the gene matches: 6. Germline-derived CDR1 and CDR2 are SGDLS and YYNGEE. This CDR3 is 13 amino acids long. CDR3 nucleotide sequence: TGTGCCAGCAGCACAAGGACTAGCGCGGAGCAGTACTTC. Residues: CASSTRTSAEQYF.

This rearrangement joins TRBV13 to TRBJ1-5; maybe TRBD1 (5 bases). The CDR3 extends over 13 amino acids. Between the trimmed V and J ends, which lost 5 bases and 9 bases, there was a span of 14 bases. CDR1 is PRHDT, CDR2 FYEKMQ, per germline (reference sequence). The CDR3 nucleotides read TGTGCCAGCAGCCAGGCAGGGTCTCCGCCCCAGCATTTT. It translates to CASSQAGSPPQHF.

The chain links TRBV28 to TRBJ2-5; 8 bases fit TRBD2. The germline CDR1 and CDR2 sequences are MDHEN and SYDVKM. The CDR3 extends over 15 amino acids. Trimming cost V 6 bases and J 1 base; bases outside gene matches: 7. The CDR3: CASSPRGGLQETQYF. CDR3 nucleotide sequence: TGTGCCAGCAGCCCCCGGGGGGGGCTCCAAGAGACCCAGTACTTC.

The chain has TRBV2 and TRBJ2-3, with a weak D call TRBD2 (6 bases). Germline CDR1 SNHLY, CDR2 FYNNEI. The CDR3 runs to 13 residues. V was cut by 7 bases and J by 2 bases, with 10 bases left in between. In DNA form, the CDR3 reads TGTGCCAGCACGGGCGGGAACACAGATACGCAGTATTTT. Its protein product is CASTGGNTDTQYF.

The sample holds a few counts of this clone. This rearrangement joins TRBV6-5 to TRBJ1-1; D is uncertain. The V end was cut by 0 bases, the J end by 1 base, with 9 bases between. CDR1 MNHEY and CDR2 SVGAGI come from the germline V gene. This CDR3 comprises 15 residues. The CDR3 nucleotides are TGTGCCAGCAGTTACTCCGGGGTCTGGAACACTGAAGCTTTCTTT. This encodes CASSYSGVWNTEAFF.